This entry describes one TCR beta chain. What it recognizes is unknown. This specimen belongs to a study of regulatory T cells in long-lasting Graves disease. Study observations and caveats: Sample size, which was small, may have reduced accuracy.

Construction of TCR beta libraries relied on iRepertoire HTBI primers and on Arm-PCR targeting CDR3 regions. TCRdb independently ran MiXCR on the multiplex PCR reads; one entry per CDR3 protein. The sample shows about 470,000 distinct CDR3 sequences, approximately 15% of them seen only once. Specified time point: newly diagnosed GD, antithyroid drugs for less than 3 months. Preparation of the TCR library used RNA extracted from PBMCs. The same data also contributed to another study, on T cells in Graves' hyperthyroidism and ophthalmopathy. That source notes: Graves' hyperthyroidism is called stable when ophthalmopathy does not progress within 18 months.

Sequenced material: peripheral blood mononuclear cells (PBMCs), taken at new diagnosis, from a patient treated with antithyroid drugs. The TCR sequence derives from a woman in her twenties or thirties with Graves disease.

For the CDR3, the DNA is TGCGCCAGCAACTTTAACGCAGATACGCAGTATTTT. Translating gives CASNFNADTQYF. V is TRBV10-1 and J is TRBJ2-3; D not resolved. The CDR3 spans 12 residues. The V end lost 7 bases, the J end lost 4 bases, and 9 bases lay between the germline ends. Per germline, CDR1 WNHNN and CDR2 SYGVQD (reference sequence).